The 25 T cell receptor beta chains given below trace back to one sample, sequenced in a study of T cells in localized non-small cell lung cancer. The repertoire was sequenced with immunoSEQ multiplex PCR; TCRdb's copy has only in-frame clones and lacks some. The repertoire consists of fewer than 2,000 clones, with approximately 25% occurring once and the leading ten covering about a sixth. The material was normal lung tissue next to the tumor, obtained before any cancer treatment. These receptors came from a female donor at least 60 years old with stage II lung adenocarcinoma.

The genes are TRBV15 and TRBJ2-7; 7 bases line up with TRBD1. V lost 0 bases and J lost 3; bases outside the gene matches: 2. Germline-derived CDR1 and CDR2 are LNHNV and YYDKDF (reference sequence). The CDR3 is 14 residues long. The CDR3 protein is CATSREGDSYEQYF. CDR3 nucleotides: TGTGCCACCAGCAGAGAGGGGGACAGCTACGAGCAGTACTTC.

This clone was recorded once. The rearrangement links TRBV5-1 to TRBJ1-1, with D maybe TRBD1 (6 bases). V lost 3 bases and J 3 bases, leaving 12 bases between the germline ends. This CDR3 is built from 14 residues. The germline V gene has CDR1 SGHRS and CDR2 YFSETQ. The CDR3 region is CASSSNAGDTEAFF. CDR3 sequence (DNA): TGCGCCAGCAGCTCGAACGCAGGGGACACTGAAGCTTTCTTT. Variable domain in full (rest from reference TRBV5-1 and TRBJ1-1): KAGVTQTPRYLIKTRGQQVTLSCSPISGHRSVSWYQQTPGQGLQFLFEYFSETQRNKGNFPGRFSGRQFSNSRSEMNVSTLELGDSALYLCASSSNAGDTEAFFGQGTRLTVV.

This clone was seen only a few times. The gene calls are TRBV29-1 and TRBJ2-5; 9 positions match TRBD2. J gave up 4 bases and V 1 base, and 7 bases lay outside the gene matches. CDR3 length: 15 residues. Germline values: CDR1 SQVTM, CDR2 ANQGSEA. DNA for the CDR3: TGCAGCGTTGAAGGGGAGCGGGAGGTCTTAGAGACCCAGTACTTC. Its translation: CSVEGEREVLETQYF.

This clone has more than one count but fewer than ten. The CDR3 here is CASSPHGEATDTQYF. The CDR3 bases are TGTGCCAGCAGCCCCCATGGGGAAGCAACAGATACGCAGTATTTT. This chain uses TRBV9 with TRBJ2-3; D is ambiguous. The CDR3 extends over 15 amino acids. Per germline, CDR1 SGDLS and CDR2 YYNGEE. Between the trimmed V and J ends, which lost 4 bases and 3 bases, there was a span of 15 bases.

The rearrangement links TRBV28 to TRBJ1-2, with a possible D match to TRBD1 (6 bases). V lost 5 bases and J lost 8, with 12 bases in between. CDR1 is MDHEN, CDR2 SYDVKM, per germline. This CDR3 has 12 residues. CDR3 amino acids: CASSANRVGYTF. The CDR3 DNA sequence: TGTGCCAGCAGTGCAAACAGGGTCGGCTACACCTTC.

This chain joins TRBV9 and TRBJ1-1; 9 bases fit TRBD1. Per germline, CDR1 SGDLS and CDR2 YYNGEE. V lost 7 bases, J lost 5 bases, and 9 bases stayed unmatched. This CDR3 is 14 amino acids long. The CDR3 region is CASGSGTGSTEAFF. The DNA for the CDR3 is TGTGCCAGCGGTTCCGGGACAGGGAGTACTGAAGCTTTCTTT.

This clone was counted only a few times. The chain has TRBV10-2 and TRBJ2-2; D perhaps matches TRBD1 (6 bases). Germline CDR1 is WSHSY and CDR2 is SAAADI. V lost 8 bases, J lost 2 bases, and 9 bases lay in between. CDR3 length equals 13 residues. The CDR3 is CASRDTNTGELFF. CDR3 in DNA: TGCGCCAGCCGGGACACTAACACCGGGGAGCTGTTTTTT.

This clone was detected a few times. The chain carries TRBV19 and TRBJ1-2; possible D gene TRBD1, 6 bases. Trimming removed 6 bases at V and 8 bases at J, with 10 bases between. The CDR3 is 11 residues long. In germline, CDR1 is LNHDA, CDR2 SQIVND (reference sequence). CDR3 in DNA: TGTGCCAGTAGACAGGGTGGAGGCTACACCTTC. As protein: CASRQGGGYTF.

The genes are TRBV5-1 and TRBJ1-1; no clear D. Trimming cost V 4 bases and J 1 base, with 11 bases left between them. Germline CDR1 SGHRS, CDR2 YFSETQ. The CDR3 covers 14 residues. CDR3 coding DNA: TGCGCCAGCAGCCTTCTTGTCTCGAACACTGAAGCTTTCTTT. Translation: CASSLLVSNTEAFF. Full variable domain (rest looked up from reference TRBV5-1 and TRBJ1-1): KAGVTQTPRYLIKTRGQQVTLSCSPISGHRSVSWYQQTPGQGLQFLFEYFSETQRNKGNFPGRFSGRQFSNSRSEMNVSTLELGDSALYLCASSLLVSNTEAFFGQGTRLTVV.

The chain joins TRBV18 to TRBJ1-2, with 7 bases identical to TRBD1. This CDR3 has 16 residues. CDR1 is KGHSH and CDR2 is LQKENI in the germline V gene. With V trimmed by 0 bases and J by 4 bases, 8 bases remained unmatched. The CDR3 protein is CASSPPRQGPIYGYTF. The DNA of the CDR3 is TGTGCCAGCTCACCACCGAGACAGGGACCCATCTATGGCTACACCTTC.

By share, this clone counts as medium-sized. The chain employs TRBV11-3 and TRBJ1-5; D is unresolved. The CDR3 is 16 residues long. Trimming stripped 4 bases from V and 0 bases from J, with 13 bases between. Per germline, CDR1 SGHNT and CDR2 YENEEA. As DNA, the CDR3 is TGTGCCAGCAGCTCCTACTCTTATTATAGCAATCAGCCCCAGCATTTT. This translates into CASSSYSYYSNQPQHF.

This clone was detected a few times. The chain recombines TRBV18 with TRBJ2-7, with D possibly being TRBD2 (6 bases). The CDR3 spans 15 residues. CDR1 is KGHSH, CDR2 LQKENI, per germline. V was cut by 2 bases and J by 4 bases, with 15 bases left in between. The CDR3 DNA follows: TGTGCCAGCTCACCAAATATCGGGAGAGTTTACGAGCAGTACTTC. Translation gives CASSPNIGRVYEQYF.

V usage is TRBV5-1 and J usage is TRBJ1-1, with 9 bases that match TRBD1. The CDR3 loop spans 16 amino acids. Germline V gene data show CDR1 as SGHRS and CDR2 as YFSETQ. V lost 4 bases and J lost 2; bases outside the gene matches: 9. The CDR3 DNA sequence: TGCGCCAGCAGCGCGGGTTTAACAGGGGGCAACACTGAAGCTTTCTTT. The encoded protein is CASSAGLTGGNTEAFF.

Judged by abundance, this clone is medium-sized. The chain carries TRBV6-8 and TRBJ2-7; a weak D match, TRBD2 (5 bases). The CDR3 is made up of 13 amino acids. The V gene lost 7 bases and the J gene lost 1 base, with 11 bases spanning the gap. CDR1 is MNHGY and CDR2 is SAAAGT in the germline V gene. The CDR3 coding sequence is TGTGCCAGCATCGCCAGCGGATCCTACGAGCAGTACTTC. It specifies CASIASGSYEQYF.

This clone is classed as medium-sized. This CDR3 is CASSRLAGVVDEQFF. The CDR3 DNA sequence: TGTGCCAGCAGCCGACTAGCGGGAGTAGTCGATGAGCAGTTCTTC. J is TRBJ2-1 and V is TRBV6-8; 12 bases map to TRBD2. Germline CDR1 is MNHGY and CDR2 is SAAAGT. V lost 6 bases to trimming and J lost 8 bases; unmatched junction nucleotides: 8. This CDR3 comprises 15 residues.

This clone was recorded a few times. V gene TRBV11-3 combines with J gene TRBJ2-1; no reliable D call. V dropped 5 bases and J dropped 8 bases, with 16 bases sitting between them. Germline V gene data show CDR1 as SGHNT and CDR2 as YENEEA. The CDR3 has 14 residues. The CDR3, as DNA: TGTGCCAGCAGCCCCCGGAAGGGTGTGGATGAGCAGTTCTTC. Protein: CASSPRKGVDEQFF. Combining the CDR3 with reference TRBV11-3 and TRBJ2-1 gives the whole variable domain EAGVVQSPRYKIIEKKQPVAFWCNPISGHNTLYWYLQNLGQGPELLIRYENEEAVDDSQLPKDRFSAERLKGVDSTLKIQPAELGDSAVYLCASSPRKGVDEQFFGPGTRLTVL.

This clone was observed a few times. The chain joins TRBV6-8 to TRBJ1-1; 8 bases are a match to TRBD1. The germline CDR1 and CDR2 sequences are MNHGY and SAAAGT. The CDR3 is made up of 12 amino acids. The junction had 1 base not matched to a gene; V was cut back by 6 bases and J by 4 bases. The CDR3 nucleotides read TGTGCCAGCAGAACAGGGGGCACTGAAGCTTTCTTT. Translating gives CASRTGGTEAFF.

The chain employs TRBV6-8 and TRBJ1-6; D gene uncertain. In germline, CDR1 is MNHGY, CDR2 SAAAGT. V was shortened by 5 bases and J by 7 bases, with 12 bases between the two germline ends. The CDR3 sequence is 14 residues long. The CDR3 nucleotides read TGTGCCAGCAGTGACGGCAATAGGAATTCACCCCTCCACTTT. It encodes CASSDGNRNSPLHF.

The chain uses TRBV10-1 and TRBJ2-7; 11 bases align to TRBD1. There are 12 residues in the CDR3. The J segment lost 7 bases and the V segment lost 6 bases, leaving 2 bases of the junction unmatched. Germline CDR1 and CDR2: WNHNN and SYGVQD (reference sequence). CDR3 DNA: TGCGCCAGCAGCGGGACAGGGGGAGAGCAGTACTTC. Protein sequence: CASSGTGGEQYF.

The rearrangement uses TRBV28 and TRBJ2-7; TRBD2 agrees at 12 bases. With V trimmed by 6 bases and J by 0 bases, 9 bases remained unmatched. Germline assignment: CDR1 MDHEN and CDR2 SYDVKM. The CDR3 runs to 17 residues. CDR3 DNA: TGTGCCAGCAGACTCCGACTAGCGGGAGTTGGCTCCTACGAGCAGTACTTC. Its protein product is CASRLRLAGVGSYEQYF. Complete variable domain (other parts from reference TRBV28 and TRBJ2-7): DVKVTQSSRYLVKRTGEKVFLECVQDMDHENMFWYRQDPGLGLRLIYFSYDVKMKEKGDIPEGYSVSREKKERFSLILESASTNQTSMYLCASRLRLAGVGSYEQYFGPGTRLTVT.

The DNA for the CDR3 is TGTGCCAGCACCCGAGCCGGGACAGGGGGGGAGACCCAGTACTTC. Protein sequence: CASTRAGTGGETQYF. The rearrangement links TRBV6-8 to TRBJ2-5, with 11 bases lining up with TRBD1. This CDR3 has 15 residues. Germline assignment: CDR1 MNHGY and CDR2 SAAAGT. V trimming: 7 bases; J trimming: 5 bases; junction bases outside the gene matches: 9.

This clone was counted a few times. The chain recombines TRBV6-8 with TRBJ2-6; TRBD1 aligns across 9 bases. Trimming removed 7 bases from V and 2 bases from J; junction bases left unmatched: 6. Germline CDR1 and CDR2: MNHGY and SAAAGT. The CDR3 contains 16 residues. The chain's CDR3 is CASTQGAMTGANVLTF. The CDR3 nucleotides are TGTGCCAGCACACAGGGGGCGATGACTGGGGCCAACGTCCTGACTTTC.

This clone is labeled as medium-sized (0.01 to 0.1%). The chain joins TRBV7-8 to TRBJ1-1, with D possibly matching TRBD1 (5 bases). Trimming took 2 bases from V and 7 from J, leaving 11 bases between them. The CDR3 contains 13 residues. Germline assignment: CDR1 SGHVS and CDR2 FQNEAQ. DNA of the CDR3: TGTGCCAGCAGCTTAACTCTGGGGGGTGAAGCTTTCTTT. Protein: CASSLTLGGEAFF. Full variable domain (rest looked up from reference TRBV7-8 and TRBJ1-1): GAGVSQSPRYKVAKRGQDVALRCDPISGHVSLFWYQQALGQGPEFLTYFQNEAQLDKSGLPSDRFFAERPEGSVSTLKIQRTQQEDSAVYLCASSLTLGGEAFFGQGTRLTVV.

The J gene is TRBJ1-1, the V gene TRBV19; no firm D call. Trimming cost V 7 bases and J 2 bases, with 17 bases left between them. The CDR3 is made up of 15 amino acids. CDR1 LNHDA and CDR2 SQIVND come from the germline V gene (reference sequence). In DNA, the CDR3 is TGTGCCAGTATGCGTTTTGGGCAGAGCAACACTGAAGCTTTCTTT. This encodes CASMRFGQSNTEAFF.

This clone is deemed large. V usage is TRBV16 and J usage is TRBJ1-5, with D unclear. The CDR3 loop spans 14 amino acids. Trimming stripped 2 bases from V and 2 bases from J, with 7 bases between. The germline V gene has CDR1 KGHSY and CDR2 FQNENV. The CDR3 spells CASSQARGNQPQHF. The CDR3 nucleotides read TGTGCCAGCAGCCAAGCGAGGGGCAATCAGCCCCAGCATTTT.